These T cell receptor beta chains were read from a single sample in a study of early T cells in non-severe SARS-CoV-2 infection. Each CDR3 protein gets one entry after TCRdb re-called the 5' RACE reads with MiXCR. This sample yields over 45,000 distinct CDR3 sequences, of which 5.5% to 6.5% are seen a single time; around 4.1% belongs to the top ten. Sequenced: whole blood. Receptors originate from an adult who was a healthcare worker with PCR-confirmed SARS-CoV-2 infection or an uninfected control (not recorded which). The CDR3 runs from the conserved cysteine through the conserved F or W. Each record gives: CDR3 length, V gene, J gene, D gene, clone size, CDR3 protein, CDR3 DNA. The D gene is left open where the match is weak. Clone size appears in some rows only: once, few, many, or a class for an expanded clone.

>13|TRBV20-1|TRBJ2-1|NA|many
CSGGLGLKNEQFF
TGCAGTGGAGGACTTGGACTGAAGAATGAGCAGTTCTTC
>20|TRBV15|TRBJ1-1|TRBD1|few
CATSSPSLRDRVTAYTEAFF
TGTGCCACCAGCAGCCCCTCACTTAGGGACAGGGTGACCGCTTACACTGAAGCTTTCTTT
>16|TRBV20-1|TRBJ1-2|NA|many
CSASGGPGRTYGGYTF
TGCAGTGCTAGTGGCGGTCCTGGCCGCACGTATGGTGGCTACACCTTC
>14|TRBV28|TRBJ2-3|NA|few
CASSLSSPRDTQYF
TGTGCCAGCAGTTTGTCCTCCCCGAGGGATACGCAGTATTTT
>14|TRBV4-2|TRBJ2-1|TRBD1|few
CASSPGQDYNEQFF
TGTGCCAGCAGCCCGGGACAGGACTACAATGAGCAGTTCTTC
>11|TRBV2|TRBJ2-5|NA|many
CATELQETQYF
TGTGCCACGGAGCTGCAGGAGACCCAGTACTTC
>12|TRBV6-2/TRBV6-3|TRBJ2-1|NA|few
CASSGDTNEQFF
TGTGCCAGCAGTGGAGACACCAATGAGCAGTTCTTC
>14|TRBV29-1|TRBJ2-4|NA|few
CSVYLRIAKNIQYF
TGCAGCGTTTATCTCCGGATAGCCAAAAACATTCAGTACTTC
>14|TRBV10-3|TRBJ2-7|NA|many
CAISVVGPFYEQYF
TGTGCCATCAGTGTTGTGGGCCCCTTCTACGAGCAGTACTTC
>14|TRBV20-1|TRBJ2-4|TRBD1|many
CSAVGQIRRDIQYF
TGCAGTGCTGTGGGACAGATTCGGAGAGACATTCAGTACTTC
>12|TRBV11-2|TRBJ2-7|NA|many
CASSLMVYEQYF
TGTGCCAGCAGCTTAATGGTCTACGAGCAGTACTTC
>15|TRBV4-2|TRBJ2-5|TRBD2|many
CASSQDQLAGGRQYF
TGTGCCAGCAGCCAAGACCAACTAGCGGGAGGTCGCCAGTACTTC
>17|TRBV20-1|TRBJ1-6|NA|many
CSARGTLEALYNSPLHF
TGCAGTGCGAGGGGGACACTAGAGGCCCTTTATAATTCACCCCTCCACTTT
>16|TRBV9|TRBJ1-2|NA|NA
CASSTRDSSRGSGYTF
TGTGCCAGCAGCACCCGGGACTCCTCCAGGGGTTCTGGCTACACCTTC
>16|TRBV7-2|TRBJ1-4|NA|many
CASSLGSITTNEKLFF
TGTGCCAGCAGCTTAGGAAGTATAACAACTAATGAAAAACTGTTTTTT